There are a few counts of the clone carrying this TCR beta chain. The target antigen is unknown. This specimen belongs to a study of long-term antiretroviral therapy in people with HIV. This CDR3 comprises 15 residues. Trimming pared 3 bases from V and 1 base from J, leaving 10 bases between. Germline V gives CDR1 KGHSH, CDR2 LQKENI. Study-level results: Increased diversity was seen after ART, yet it remained lower than in transplant donor controls.

Survey level was the resolution at which the v3.0 immunoSEQ assay ran. Roughly 35,000-55,000 T-cell genomes per sample were the sequencing target. TCRdb's copy holds only in-frame clones and misses some; the assay was immunoSEQ multiplex PCR. Of tens of thousands of clones in the sample, 80% to 90% were seen once. The chain employs TRBV18 and TRBJ1-5; D possibly corresponds to TRBD1 (6 bases). Specimen: unsorted PBMCs, collected 2.7 to 2.9 years before starting antiretroviral therapy. This TCR derives from a woman aged 25-40 years with HIV. CDR3 residues: CASSPGGWSNQPQHF. The CDR3, as DNA: TGTGCCAGCTCACCGGGGGGCTGGAGCAATCAGCCCCAGCATTTT.